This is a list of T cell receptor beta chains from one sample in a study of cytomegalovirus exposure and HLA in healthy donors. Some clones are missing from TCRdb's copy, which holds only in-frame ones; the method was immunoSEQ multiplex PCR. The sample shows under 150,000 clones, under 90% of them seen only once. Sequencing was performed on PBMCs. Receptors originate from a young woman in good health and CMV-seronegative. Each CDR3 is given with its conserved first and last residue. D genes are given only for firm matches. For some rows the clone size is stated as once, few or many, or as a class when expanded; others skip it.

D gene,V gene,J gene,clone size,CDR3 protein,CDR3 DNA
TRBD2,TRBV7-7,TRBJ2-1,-,CASSLGASGKNEQFF,TGTGCTAGCAGCTTAGGGGCTAGCGGGAAGAATGAGCAGTTCTTC
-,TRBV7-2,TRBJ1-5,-,CASSLKAGSQPQHF,TGTGCCAGCAGCTTAAAGGCGGGGAGTCAGCCCCAGCATTTT
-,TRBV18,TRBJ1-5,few,CASSPKGGSSQPQHF,TGTGCCAGCTCACCGAAAGGGGGATCTAGTCAGCCCCAGCATTTT
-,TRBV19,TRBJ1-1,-,CASSIPRAGRVTEAFF,TGTGCCAGTAGTATCCCCCGAGCAGGGAGGGTAACTGAAGCTTTCTTT
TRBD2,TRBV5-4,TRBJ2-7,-,CASSPRGGSDEQYF,TGTGCCAGCAGCCCCCGGGGGGGAAGCGACGAGCAGTACTTC
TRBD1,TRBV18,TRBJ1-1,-,CASSGNRGHTEAFF,TGTGCCAGCTCCGGAAACAGGGGCCACACTGAAGCTTTCTTT
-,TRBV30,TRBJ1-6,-,CAWTGDFNSPLHF,TGTGCCTGGACAGGGGATTTCAATTCACCCCTCCACTTT
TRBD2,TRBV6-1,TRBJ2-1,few,CASSPLAGGPDEQFF,TGTGCCAGCAGTCCCCTAGCGGGGGGCCCCGATGAGCAGTTCTTC
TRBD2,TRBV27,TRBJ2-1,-,CASSLGGGSYNEQFF,TGTGCCAGCAGTTTAGGCGGGGGCTCCTACAATGAGCAGTTCTTC
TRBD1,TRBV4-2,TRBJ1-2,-,CASSQPTGLGYGYTF,TGTGCCAGCAGCCAACCGACAGGGCTGGGCTATGGCTACACCTTC
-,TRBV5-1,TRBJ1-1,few,CASSLDYTEAFF,TGCGCCAGCAGCTTGGACTACACTGAAGCTTTCTTT
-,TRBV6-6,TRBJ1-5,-,CASSYSRERDQPQHF,TGTGCCAGCAGTTACTCCCGGGAGAGGGATCAGCCCCAGCATTTT
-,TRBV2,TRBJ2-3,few,CASSPRRWAQYF,TGTGCCAGCAGTCCTAGAAGGTGGGCGCAGTATTTT
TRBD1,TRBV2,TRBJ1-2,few,CATSPGQGTYGYTF,TGTGCCACATCTCCGGGACAGGGAACCTATGGCTACACCTTC
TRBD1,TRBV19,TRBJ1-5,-,CASSKDRRGNQPQHF,TGTGCCAGTAGTAAGGACAGGCGAGGCAATCAGCCCCAGCATTTT
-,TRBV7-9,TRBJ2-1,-,CASSSGESWTNPLQFF,TGTGCCAGCAGCTCAGGGGAGAGTTGGACGAATCCCCTACAGTTCTTC
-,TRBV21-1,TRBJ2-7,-,CASSLHIGTGVPYEQYF,TGTGCCAGCAGCCTCCACATCGGGACAGGGGTTCCCTACGAGCAGTACTTC
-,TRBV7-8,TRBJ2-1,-,CASSQGGWSSYNEQFF,TGTGCCAGCAGCCAAGGTGGTTGGAGCTCCTACAATGAGCAGTTCTTC
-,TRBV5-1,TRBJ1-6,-,CASSLGHPVSPLHF,TGCGCCAGCAGCCTGGGACACCCAGTTTCACCCCTCCACTTT
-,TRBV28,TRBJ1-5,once,CASSLLGGAGSNQPQHF,TGTGCCAGCAGTTTATTAGGGGGGGCTGGAAGCAATCAGCCCCAGCATTTT
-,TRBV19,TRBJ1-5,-,CASTLTGGRRLNQPQHF,TGTGCCAGTACCCTGACCGGCGGGCGCCGTCTCAATCAACCCCAGCATTTT
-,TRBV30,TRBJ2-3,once,CAWTPPFEERGDTQYF,TGTGCCTGGACCCCACCCTTCGAGGAGCGAGGAGATACGCAGTATTTT